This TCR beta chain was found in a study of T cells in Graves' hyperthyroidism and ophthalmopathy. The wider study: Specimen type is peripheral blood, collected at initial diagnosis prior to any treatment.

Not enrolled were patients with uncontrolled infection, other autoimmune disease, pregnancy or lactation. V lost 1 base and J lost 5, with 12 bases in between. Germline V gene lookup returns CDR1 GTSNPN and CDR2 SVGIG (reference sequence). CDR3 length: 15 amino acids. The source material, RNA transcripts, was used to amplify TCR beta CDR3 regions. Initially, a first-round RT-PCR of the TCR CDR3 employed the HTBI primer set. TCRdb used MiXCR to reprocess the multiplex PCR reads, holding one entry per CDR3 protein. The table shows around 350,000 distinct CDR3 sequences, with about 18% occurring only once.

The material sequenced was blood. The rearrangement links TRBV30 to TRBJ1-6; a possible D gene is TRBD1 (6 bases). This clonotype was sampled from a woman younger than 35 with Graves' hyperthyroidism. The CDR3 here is CAWSATGLNNSPLHF. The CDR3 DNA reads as TGTGCCTGGAGTGCGACAGGTCTTAATAATTCACCCCTCCACTTT.